This T cell receptor beta chain was captured in a study of cytomegalovirus exposure and HLA in healthy donors. Study observations and caveats: Highest at DRB1 and lowest at HLA-C, TCR association rates differed among HLA loci in a later analysis. The study found most TCR sequences rare, yet found some public TCRs in many donors. A later analysis reportedly found fewer N-insertions in an Asian-associated ancestry cluster than the roughly 670-donor mean. Analysis was carried out at a later point, and it linked a missense DCLRE1C variant to TCR beta V- and J-gene trimming.

The CDR3 runs to 18 residues. V was pared by 5 bases and J by 0 bases, with 11 bases of the junction left unmatched. The V gene's germline CDR1 is SGHTA and CDR2 FQGTGA. With 60 Vbeta and 13 Jbeta primers, the PCR was carried out. The data were produced by immunoSEQ multiplex PCR, yet TCRdb's version contains in-frame clones alone and is incomplete. The profile shows about 150,000 clones, roughly three fifths of them singletons. Details on this clone: Its antigen is currently unknown.

V and J are TRBV7-3 and TRBJ2-1, with 9 bases fitting TRBD2. The TCR was taken from a male donor in good health and CMV-seronegative. Sequencing input: PBMCs. CDR3 nucleotides: TGTGCCAGCAGCCCCAGTAACAGCGGGGGGAACTCCTACAATGAGCAGTTCTTC. It translates to CASSPSNSGGNSYNEQFF. Based on the CDR3 plus reference TRBV7-3 and TRBJ2-1, the full variable domain is GAGVSQTPSNKVTEKGKYVELRCDPISGHTALYWYRQSLGQGPEFLIYFQGTGAADDSGLPNDRFFAVRPEGSVSTLKIQRTERGDSAVYLCASSPSNSGGNSYNEQFFGPGTRLTVL.